The clone carrying this T cell receptor beta chain has just a few counts. V shed 5 bases and J shed 8 bases, with 12 bases lying between them. CDR3 length: 12 amino acids. Germline CDR1 SEHNR, CDR2 FQNEAQ (reference sequence). This entry belongs to a study of blood T cell repertoires in COVID-19. Study overall: There were acute and convalescent COVID-19 samples, and they came from the United States, Italy and Spain.

Under the authors' procedure: Reference gene primers were amplified, and this amplification served to estimate nucleated cell counts. Libraries were prepared by immunoSEQ multiplex PCR; TCRdb keeps only in-frame clonotypes and omits some of them. That table is the source of V, J and clone size, and D and trimming were worked out from the DNA. The sample holds more than 20,000 clones, roughly 87% seen once. The TCR originated in a human donor with active COVID-19. The donor label of this sample is uncertain. The material sequenced was peripheral blood. The chain uses TRBV7-9 and TRBJ1-2, with D hard to call. The DNA for the CDR3 is TGTGCCAGCAGCGAGAAGTCTAGCGGCTACACCTTC. It specifies CASSEKSSGYTF. Complete variable domain (other parts from reference TRBV7-9 and TRBJ1-2): DTGVSQNPRHKITKRGQNVTFRCDPISEHNRLYWYRQTLGQGPEFLTYFQNEAQLEKSRLLSDRFSAERPKGSFSTLEIQRTEQGDSAMYLCASSEKSSGYTFGSGTRLTVV.